This TCR beta chain was observed in a study of blood T cell repertoires in COVID-19. The wider study: Both acute and convalescent COVID-19 samples were obtained from the United States, Italy and Spain. Sample material is recorded as cDNA or gDNA derived from T cells, B-cell-depleted T cells, or PBMCs.

In the original analysis: Reference gene primers were amplified, and this amplification served to estimate nucleated cell counts. Measured with immunoSEQ multiplex PCR; TCRdb has only the in-frame clones, and not every one. V and J calls and clone size are as listed in that table; D and trimming were resolved from the DNA. The data contain some 150,000 clones, around 78% of them singletons. In this sample, this clone turned up once. From germline, CDR1 is SGHRS and CDR2 YFSETQ. This CDR3 is 13 amino acids long. The V end lost 1 base, the J end lost 8 bases, and 10 bases lay between the germline ends. The sequence was collected from a man older than 75 with acute or convalescent COVID-19. This chain uses TRBV5-1 with TRBJ2-1; D is unclear. The sequencing sample was made of peripheral blood. Written as DNA, the CDR3 is TGCGCCAGCAGCTTGAACCCCCGGGATGAGCAGTTCTTC. It yields the protein CASSLNPRDEQFF.